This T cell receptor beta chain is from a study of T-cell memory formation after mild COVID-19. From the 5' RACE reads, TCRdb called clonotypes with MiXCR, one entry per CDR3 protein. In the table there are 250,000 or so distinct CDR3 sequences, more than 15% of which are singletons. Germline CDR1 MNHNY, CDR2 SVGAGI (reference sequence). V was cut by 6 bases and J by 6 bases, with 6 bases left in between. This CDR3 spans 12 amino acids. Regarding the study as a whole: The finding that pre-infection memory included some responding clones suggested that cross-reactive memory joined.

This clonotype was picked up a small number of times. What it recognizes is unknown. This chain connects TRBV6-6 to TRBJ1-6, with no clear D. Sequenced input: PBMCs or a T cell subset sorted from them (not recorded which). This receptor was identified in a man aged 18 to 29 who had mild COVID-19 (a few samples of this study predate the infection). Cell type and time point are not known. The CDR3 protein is CASRDGNSPLHF. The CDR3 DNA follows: TGTGCCAGCAGGGACGGTAATTCACCCCTCCACTTT.